The T cell receptor (beta chain) under discussion was sequenced for a study of shared clonotypes between healthy human individuals. Study outcomes and limitations: When compared with the clonotypes that were shared by all four sorted-subset donors, the non-shared clonotypes turned out to have lower generation probabilities.

Each subset's genomic DNA was split evenly across several immunoSEQ plates. It was approximately 0.2 ug DNA, approximately 28,000 T cell genomes, that sorted-subset replicate PCRs used. TCRdb keeps only in-frame clones here, not all; method: immunoSEQ multiplex PCR. The table lists about 820,000 clones, around 93% of them singletons, with less than 25% in the top ten. Regarding this clone: Its target is not known.

V was clipped by 3 bases and J by 6 bases; unmatched bases: 13. Germline V CDR1 and CDR2: MNHNS, SASEGT. The CDR3 contains 17 residues. Naive CD8 populations comprised CD45RO-negative cells positively selected for CCR7, excluding terminally differentiated effector memory CD45RA+ cells. Sequenced material: naive CD8+ T cells sorted from blood. The chain links TRBV6-1 to TRBJ2-2; TRBD2 aligns across 7 bases. The origin of this receptor is a man aged 25-45 years in good health. The DNA of the CDR3 is TGTGCCAGCAGTGAGTGGACTGTGACTAGCTTTGCCGGGGAGCTGTTTTTT. Its protein product is CASSEWTVTSFAGELFF.